Below, one T cell receptor (beta chain) is given with its context. The antigen is unknown. These data originate in a study of regulatory T cells in long-lasting Graves disease. At the level of the study: Recently diagnosed Graves' patients had received antithyroid drugs for under 3 months. Study results and caveats: Persistent disease was associated with favored TRBV28 usage and with favored use of TRBJ1-2 and TRBJ2-5.

HTBI primers from iRepertoire and Arm-PCR of CDR3 regions yielded the TCR beta libraries. TCRdb independently ran MiXCR on the multiplex PCR reads; one entry per CDR3 protein. The data hold hundreds of thousands of distinct CDR3 sequences, with roughly 15% observed a single time. The time point denotes: newly diagnosed GD, antithyroid drugs for less than 3 months. Construction of the TCR library relied on RNA isolated from PBMCs. Trimming took off 2 bases at V and 2 bases at J, with 9 bases between the two ends. There are 14 residues in the CDR3. The germline V gene has CDR1 MNHEY and CDR2 SVGEGT. Another study also made use of these data, one on T cells in Graves' hyperthyroidism and ophthalmopathy. This second report adds: TCR CDR3 underwent first-round RT-PCR with the HTBI primer set.

This specimen consisted of peripheral blood mononuclear cells (PBMCs), obtained at new diagnosis, from a patient treated with antithyroid drugs. The J gene is TRBJ1-1, the V gene TRBV6-2 or TRBV6-3; D is unresolved. The sequence came from a woman aged 25 to 39 with Graves disease. The CDR3 loop is CASSYGELNTEAFF. CDR3 nucleotide sequence: TGTGCCAGCAGTTACGGGGAACTCAACACTGAAGCTTTCTTT.